This TCR beta chain comes out of a study of immune cell composition in non-small cell lung cancer. Study details: Most cases were lung adenocarcinoma or squamous cell carcinoma. Study-wide findings and caveats: Overall clonality, unlike maximal tumour-associated clone frequency, did not predict TIL reactivity. No significant correlation existed between pack-years smoked and tumour clonality.

About this clone: Its antigen is not identified.

Clones were read by immunoSEQ multiplex PCR, and TCRdb kept only the in-frame ones, dropping some. The sample includes around 10,000 clones, around 65% of them seen just once. The sample consisted of lung tumor tissue. The clonotype originates from a human donor with non-small cell lung cancer.

CDR3 DNA: TGTGCCAGCAGTCCTTCGAACACTGAAGCTTTCTTT. Protein: CASSPSNTEAFF. V gene TRBV27 combines with J gene TRBJ1-1; D gene uncertain. Between the trimmed V and J ends, which lost 5 bases and 1 base, there was a span of 5 bases. Germline V lookup: CDR1 MNHEY, CDR2 SMNVEV (reference sequence). The CDR3 runs 12 residues.